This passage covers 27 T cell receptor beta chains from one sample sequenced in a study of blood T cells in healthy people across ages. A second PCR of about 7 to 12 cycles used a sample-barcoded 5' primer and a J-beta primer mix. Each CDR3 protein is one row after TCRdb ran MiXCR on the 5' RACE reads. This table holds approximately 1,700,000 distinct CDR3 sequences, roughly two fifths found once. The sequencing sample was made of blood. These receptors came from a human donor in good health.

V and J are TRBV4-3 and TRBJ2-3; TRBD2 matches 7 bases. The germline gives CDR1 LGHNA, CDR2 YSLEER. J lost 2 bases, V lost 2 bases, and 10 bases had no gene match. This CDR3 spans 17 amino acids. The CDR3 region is CASSQRASGYITDTQYF. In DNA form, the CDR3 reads TGCGCCAGCAGCCAAAGGGCTAGCGGATACATCACAGATACGCAGTATTTT.

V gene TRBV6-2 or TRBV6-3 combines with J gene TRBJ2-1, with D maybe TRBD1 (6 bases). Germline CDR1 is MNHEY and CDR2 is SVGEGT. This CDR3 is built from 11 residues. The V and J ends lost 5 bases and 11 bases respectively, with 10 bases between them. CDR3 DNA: TGTGCCAGCAGTCCACAGGGTAAGCAGTTCTTC. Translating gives CASSPQGKQFF.

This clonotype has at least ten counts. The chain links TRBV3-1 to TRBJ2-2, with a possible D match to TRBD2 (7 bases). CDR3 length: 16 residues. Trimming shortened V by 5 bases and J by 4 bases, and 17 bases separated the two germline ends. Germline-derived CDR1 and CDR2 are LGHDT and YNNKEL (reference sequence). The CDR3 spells CASSYSGTSITGELFF. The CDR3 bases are TGTGCCAGCAGCTACAGCGGGACATCCATCACCGGGGAGCTGTTTTTT. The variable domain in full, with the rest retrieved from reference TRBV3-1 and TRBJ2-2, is DTAVSQTPKYLVTQMGNDKSIKCEQNLGHDTMYWYKQDSKKFLKIMFSYNNKELIINETVPNRFSPKSPDKAHLNLHINSLELGDSAVYFCASSYSGTSITGELFFGEGSRLTVL.

CDR3 sequence reads: CSAMRGAQETQYF. CDR3 nucleotides: TGCAGTGCCATGCGGGGGGCCCAAGAGACCCAGTACTTC. The chain has TRBV20-1 and TRBJ2-5; 8 bases line up with TRBD2. J gave up 1 base and V 6 bases, and 4 bases lay outside the gene matches. Germline CDR1 is DFQATT and CDR2 is SNEGSKA (reference sequence). The CDR3 spans 13 residues.

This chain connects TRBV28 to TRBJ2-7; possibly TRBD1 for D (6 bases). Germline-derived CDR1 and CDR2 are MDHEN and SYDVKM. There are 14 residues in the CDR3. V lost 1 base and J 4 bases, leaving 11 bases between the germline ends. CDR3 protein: CASSLLQGYYEQYF. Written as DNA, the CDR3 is TGTGCCAGCAGTTTATTACAGGGTTATTACGAGCAGTACTTC.

The CDR3 DNA reads TGTGCCAGCAGTTATGACCCGGCGGGACAGCCCCAGCATTTT. This sequence encodes CASSYDPAGQPQHF. The chain has TRBV6-5 and TRBJ1-5; no clear D. Germline loops: CDR1 MNHEY, CDR2 SVGAGI. The CDR3 totals 14 residues. The germline V and J ends were trimmed by 3 bases and 7 bases, with 13 bases remaining between them.

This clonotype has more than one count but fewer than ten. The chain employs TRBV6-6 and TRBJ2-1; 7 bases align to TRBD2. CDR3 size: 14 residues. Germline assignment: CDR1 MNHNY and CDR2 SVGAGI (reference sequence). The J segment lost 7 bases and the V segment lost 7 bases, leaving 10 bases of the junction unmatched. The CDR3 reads CASTPGGLVNEQFF. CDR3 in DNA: TGTGCCAGCACCCCCGGGGGGTTGGTGAATGAGCAGTTCTTC.

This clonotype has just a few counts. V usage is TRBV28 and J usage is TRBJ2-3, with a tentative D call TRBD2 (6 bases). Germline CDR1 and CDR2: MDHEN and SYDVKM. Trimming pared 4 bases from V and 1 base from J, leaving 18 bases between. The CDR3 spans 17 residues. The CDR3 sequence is CASSSPEEGTRTDTQYF. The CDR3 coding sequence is TGTGCCAGCAGTTCCCCGGAGGAGGGAACTCGCACAGATACGCAGTATTTT. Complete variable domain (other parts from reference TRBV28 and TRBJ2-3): DVKVTQSSRYLVKRTGEKVFLECVQDMDHENMFWYRQDPGLGLRLIYFSYDVKMKEKGDIPEGYSVSREKKERFSLILESASTNQTSMYLCASSSPEEGTRTDTQYFGPGTRLTVL.

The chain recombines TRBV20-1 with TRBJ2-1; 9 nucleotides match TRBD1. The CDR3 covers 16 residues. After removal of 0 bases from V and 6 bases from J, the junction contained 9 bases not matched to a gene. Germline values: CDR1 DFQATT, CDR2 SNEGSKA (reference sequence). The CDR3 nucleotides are TGCAGTGCTAGAGATGAGAGGACAGGGGTATTCAATGAGCAGTTCTTC. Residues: CSARDERTGVFNEQFF.

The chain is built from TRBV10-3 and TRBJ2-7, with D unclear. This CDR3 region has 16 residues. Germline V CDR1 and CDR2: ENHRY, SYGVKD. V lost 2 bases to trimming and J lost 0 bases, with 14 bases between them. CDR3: CAISERRIWSSYEQYF. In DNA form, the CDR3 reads TGTGCCATCAGTGAGAGAAGAATTTGGAGCTCCTACGAGCAGTACTTC.

The CDR3 sequence is CASSPGSGGAFEQYF. CDR3 DNA: TGTGCCAGCAGCCCCGGGAGCGGGGGGGCCTTCGAGCAGTACTTC. The chain joins TRBV13 to TRBJ2-5; TRBD2 agrees at 10 bases. The J call is in doubt because the DNA end fits TRBJ2-7 better. The CDR3 has 15 residues. From germline, CDR1 is PRHDT and CDR2 FYEKMQ (reference sequence).

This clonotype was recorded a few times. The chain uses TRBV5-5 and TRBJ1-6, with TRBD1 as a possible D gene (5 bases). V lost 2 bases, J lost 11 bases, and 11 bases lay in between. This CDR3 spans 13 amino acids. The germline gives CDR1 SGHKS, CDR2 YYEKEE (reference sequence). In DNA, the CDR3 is TGTGCCAGCAGCTTCGGGACCTCAGCACCCCTCCACTTT. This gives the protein CASSFGTSAPLHF.

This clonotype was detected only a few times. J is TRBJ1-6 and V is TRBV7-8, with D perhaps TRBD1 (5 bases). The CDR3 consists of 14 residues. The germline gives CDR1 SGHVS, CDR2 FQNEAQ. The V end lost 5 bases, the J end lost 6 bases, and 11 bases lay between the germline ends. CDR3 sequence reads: CASSATVTNSPLHF. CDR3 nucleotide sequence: TGTGCCAGCAGCGCGACAGTAACTAATTCACCCCTCCACTTT.

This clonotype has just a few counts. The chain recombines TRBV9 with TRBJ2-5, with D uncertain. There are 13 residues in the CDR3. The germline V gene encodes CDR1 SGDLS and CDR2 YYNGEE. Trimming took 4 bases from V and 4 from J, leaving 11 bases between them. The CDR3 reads CASSLTPPETQYF. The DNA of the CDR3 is TGTGCCAGCAGCCTCACTCCCCCAGAGACCCAGTACTTC.

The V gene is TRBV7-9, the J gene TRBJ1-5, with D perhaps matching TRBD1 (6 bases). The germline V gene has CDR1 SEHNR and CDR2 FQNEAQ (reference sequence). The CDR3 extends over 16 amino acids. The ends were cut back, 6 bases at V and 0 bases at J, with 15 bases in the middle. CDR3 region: CASSYTGIYSNQPQHF. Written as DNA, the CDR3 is TGTGCCAGCAGTTATACAGGGATATATAGCAATCAGCCCCAGCATTTT.

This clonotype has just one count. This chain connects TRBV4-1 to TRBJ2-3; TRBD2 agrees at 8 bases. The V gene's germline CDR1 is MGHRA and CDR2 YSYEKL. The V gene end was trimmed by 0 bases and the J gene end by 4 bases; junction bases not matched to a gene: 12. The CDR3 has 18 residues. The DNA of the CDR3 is TGCGCCAGCAGCCAAGATGGGCGGCCCGGGACTAGTCCAGATACGCAGTATTTT. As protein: CASSQDGRPGTSPDTQYF.

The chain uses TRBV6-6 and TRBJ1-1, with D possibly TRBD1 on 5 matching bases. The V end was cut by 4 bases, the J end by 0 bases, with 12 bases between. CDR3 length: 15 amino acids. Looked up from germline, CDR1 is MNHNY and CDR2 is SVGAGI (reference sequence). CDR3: CASSFSTGMNTEAFF. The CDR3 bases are TGTGCCAGCAGTTTCTCTACAGGTATGAACACTGAAGCTTTCTTT.

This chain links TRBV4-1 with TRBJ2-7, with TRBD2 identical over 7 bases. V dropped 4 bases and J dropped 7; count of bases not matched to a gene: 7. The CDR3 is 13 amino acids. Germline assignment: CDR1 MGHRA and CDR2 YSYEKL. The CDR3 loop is CASSPRLAQEQYF. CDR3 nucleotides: TGCGCCAGCAGCCCACGACTAGCTCAAGAGCAGTACTTC.

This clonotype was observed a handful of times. Here the CDR3 reads CASSSVGGNTEAFF. CDR3 coding DNA: TGTGCCAGCAGTTCCGTTGGGGGGAACACTGAAGCTTTCTTT. This chain joins TRBV27 and TRBJ1-1, with D possibly matching TRBD1 (5 bases). V lost 4 bases and J 1 base, leaving 10 bases between the germline ends. CDR1 is MNHEY, CDR2 SMNVEV, per germline (reference sequence). The CDR3 contains 14 residues.

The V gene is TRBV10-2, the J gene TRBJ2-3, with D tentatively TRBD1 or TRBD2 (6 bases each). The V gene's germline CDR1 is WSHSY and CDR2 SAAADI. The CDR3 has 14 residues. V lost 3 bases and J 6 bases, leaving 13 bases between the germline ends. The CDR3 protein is CASSELGGLDTQYF. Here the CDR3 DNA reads TGCGCCAGCAGTGAATTGGGGGGCCTTGATACGCAGTATTTT.

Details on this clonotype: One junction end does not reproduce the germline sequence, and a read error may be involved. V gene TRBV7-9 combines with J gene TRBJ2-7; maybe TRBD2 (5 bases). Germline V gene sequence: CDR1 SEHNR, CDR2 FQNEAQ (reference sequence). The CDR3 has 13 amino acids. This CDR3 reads CASTLGRTGEQYF. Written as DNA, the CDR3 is TGTGCCAGCACCTTAGGGAGAACGGGCGAGCAGTACTTC.

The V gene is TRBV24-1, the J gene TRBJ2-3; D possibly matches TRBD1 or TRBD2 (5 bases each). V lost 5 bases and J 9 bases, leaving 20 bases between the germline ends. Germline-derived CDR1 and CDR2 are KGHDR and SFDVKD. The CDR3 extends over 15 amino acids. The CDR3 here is CATSGPGRGQSTQYF. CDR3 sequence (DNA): TGTGCCACCAGTGGCCCGGGACGGGGTCAGTCAACGCAGTATTTT.

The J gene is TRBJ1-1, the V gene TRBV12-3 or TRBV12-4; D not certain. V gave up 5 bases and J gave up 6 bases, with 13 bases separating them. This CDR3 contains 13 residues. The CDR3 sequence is CASSRDIGAEAFF. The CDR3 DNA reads TGTGCCAGCAGTCGGGATATTGGCGCTGAAGCTTTCTTT.

The CDR3 sequence: CASSSLWGLRDYGYTF. The DNA of the CDR3 is TGTGCCAGCTCTAGCCTTTGGGGATTGCGGGACTATGGCTACACCTTC. The chain joins TRBV27 to TRBJ1-2, with unresolved D. V was cut by 8 bases and J by 3 bases, with 22 bases left in between. CDR3 size: 16 residues. Germline CDR1 reads MNHEY; CDR2 reads SMNVEV (reference sequence).

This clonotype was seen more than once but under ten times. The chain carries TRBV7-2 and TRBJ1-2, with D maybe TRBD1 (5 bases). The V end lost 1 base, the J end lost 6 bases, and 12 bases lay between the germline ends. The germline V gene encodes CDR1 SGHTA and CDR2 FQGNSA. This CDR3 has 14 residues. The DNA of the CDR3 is TGTGCCAGCAGCTTAGTTCCGGACAAGGATGGCTACACCTTC. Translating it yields CASSLVPDKDGYTF.

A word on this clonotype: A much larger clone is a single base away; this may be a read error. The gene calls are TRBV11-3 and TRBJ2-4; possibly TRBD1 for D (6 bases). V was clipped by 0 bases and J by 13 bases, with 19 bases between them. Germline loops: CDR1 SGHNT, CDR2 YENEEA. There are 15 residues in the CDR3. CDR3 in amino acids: CASSLEQGTYNEQYF. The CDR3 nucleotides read TGTGCCAGCAGCTTAGAGCAGGGGACATACAATGAGCAGTACTTC.

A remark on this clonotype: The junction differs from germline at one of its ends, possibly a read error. CDR3 sequence reads: CAGSLVYGTGGNEQFF. The CDR3 nucleotides read TGTGCCGGCAGCTTAGTATACGGGACAGGGGGCAATGAGCAGTTCTTC. The V and J genes are TRBV7-2 and TRBJ2-1; TRBD1 matches at 11 bases. CDR1 and CDR2 (germline): SGHTA, FQGNSA. CDR3 size: 16 residues.